This T cell receptor beta chain was captured in a study of cytomegalovirus exposure and HLA in healthy donors. Study context: Out of around 360 genotyped donors, about 84% belonged to the Caucasian-associated ancestry cluster. Findings and caveats of the study: Per published accounts, TCR beta sequences correctly predicted the HLA-A and HLA-B alleles of most subjects. Association of a missense DCLRE1C variant with TCR beta V- and J-gene trimming was reported in a later analysis.

With respect to this clone: Its antigen is undetermined.

PCR employed 60 Vbeta and 13 Jbeta primers. Libraries were prepared by immunoSEQ multiplex PCR; TCRdb keeps only in-frame clonotypes and omits some of them. The repertoire holds about 110,000 clones, with 12% to 15% as singletons. From germline, CDR1 is SGDLS and CDR2 YYNGEE. The CDR3 runs to 17 residues. The ends lost 0 bases at V and 6 bases at J; junction bases unmatched: 12. The sequencing input was PBMCs. The rearrangement uses TRBV9 and TRBJ2-3, with TRBD1 identical over 8 bases. The receptor was isolated from a female donor in good health and CMV-seronegative. CDR3 in amino acids: CASSVAPGGGLSDTQYF. The CDR3, as DNA: TGTGCCAGCAGCGTAGCACCAGGGGGCGGTTTATCGGATACGCAGTATTTT.